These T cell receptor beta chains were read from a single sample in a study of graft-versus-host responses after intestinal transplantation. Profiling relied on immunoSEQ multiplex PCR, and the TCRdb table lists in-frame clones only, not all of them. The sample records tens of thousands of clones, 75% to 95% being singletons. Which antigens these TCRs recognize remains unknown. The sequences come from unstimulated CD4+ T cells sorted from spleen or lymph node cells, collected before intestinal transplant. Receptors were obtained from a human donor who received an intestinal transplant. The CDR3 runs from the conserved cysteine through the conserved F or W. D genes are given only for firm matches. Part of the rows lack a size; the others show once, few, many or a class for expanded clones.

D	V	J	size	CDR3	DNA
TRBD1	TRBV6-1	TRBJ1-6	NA	CASSDYRGAVVGDGSPLHF	TGTGCCAGCAGTGACTACAGGGGCGCCGTTGTGGGCGATGGTAGTCCCCTCCACTTT
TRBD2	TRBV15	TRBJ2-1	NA	CATTKAGEYNGQFF	TGTGCCACCACAAAAGCGGGGGAATACAATGGGCAGTTCTTC
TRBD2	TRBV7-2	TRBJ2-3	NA	CASSLRTSGGANTQYF	TGTGCCAGCAGCTTAAGGACTAGCGGGGGGGCGAATACGCAGTATTTT
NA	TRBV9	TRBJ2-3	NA	CASSVVAGTDTQYF	TGTGCCAGCAGCGTAGTGGCGGGCACAGATACGCAGTATTTT
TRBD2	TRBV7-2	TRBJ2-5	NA	CASSQAGGRETQYF	TGTGCCAGCAGCCAAGCGGGGGGCAGGGAGACCCAGTACTTC
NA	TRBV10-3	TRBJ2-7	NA	CAISESQYYEQYF	TGTGCCATCAGTGAATCCCAGTATTACGAGCAGTACTTC
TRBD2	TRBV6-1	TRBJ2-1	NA	CASITGGAGNNEQFF	TGTGCCAGCATCACCGGGGGGGCCGGGAACAATGAGCAGTTCTTC
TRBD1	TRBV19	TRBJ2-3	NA	CASSGQGTDTQYF	TGTGCCAGTAGTGGACAGGGGACAGATACGCAGTATTTT
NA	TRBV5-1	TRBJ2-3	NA	CASSLRGSGATDTQYF	TGCGCCAGCAGCTTAAGGGGGAGCGGAGCCACAGATACGCAGTATTTT
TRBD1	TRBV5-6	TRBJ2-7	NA	CASSHPPGQGDYEQYF	TGTGCCAGCAGCCATCCTCCGGGACAGGGGGACTACGAGCAGTACTTC
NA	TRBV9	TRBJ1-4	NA	CASSVGTGYEKLFF	TGTGCCAGCAGCGTAGGTACAGGGTATGAAAAACTGTTTTTT
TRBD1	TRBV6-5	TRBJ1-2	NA	CASSYLTGGGGYGYTF	TGTGCCAGCAGTTACTTAACAGGGGGGGGAGGTTATGGCTACACCTTC
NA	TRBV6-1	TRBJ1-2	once	CASREGGGYGYTF	TGTGCCAGCAGGGAGGGTGGGGGCTATGGCTACACCTTC
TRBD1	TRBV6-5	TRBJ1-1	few	CASTRDRMNTEAFF	TGTGCCAGCACCCGGGACAGGATGAACACTGAAGCTTTCTTT
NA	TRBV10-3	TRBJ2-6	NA	CAISQPQVTGANVLTF	TGTGCCATCAGCCAACCACAGGTAACAGGGGCCAACGTCCTGACTTTC
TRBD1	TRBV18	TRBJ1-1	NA	CASSAGTGGNTEAFF	TGTGCCAGCTCGGCCGGGACAGGGGGGAACACTGAAGCTTTCTTT
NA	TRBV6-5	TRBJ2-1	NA	CASRPGAFSYNEQFF	TGTGCCAGCAGACCAGGGGCCTTCTCCTACAATGAGCAGTTCTTC
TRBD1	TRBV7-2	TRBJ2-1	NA	CASSTQTGAEQFF	TGTGCCAGCAGCACCCAGACAGGGGCTGAGCAGTTCTTC
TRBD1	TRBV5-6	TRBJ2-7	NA	CASSLGWSDRGDEQYF	TGTGCCAGCAGCCTAGGATGGTCTGACAGGGGGGACGAGCAGTACTTC
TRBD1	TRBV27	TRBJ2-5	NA	CASSFPSRDSQETQYF	TGTGCCAGCAGTTTCCCATCCCGGGACAGCCAAGAGACCCAGTACTTC
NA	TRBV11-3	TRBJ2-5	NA	CASSSSDQETQYF	TGTGCCAGCAGCTCATCGGACCAAGAGACCCAGTACTTC
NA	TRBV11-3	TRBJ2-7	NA	CASSLGGSSSYEQYF	TGTGCCAGCAGCTTGGGAGGATCCAGCTCCTACGAGCAGTACTTC
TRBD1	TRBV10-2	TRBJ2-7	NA	CASRIGTGASYEQYF	TGCGCCAGCAGAATAGGGACAGGGGCCTCCTACGAGCAGTACTTC
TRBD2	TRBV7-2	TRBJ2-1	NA	CASSSHLGALAGGLQFF	TGTGCCAGCAGCTCCCATCTGGGGGCTTTAGCGGGGGGGTTACAGTTCTTC
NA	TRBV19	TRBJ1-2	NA	CASSTLGSVGYTF	TGTGCCAGTAGTACATTAGGCAGCGTCGGCTACACCTTC
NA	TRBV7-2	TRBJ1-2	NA	CASSSWVVAANYGYTF	TGTGCCAGCAGTAGTTGGGTAGTTGCGGCTAACTATGGCTACACCTTC
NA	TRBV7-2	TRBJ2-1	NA	CASSAGFNYNEQFF	TGTGCCAGCAGCGCAGGGTTCAATTACAATGAGCAGTTCTTC
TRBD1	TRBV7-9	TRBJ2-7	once	CASSLFGWDRTLHYEQYF	TGTGCCAGCAGCTTATTCGGTTGGGACAGGACTCTCCACTACGAGCAGTACTTC
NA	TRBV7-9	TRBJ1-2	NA	CASSPVPGHLNYGYTF	TGTGCCAGCAGCCCTGTTCCGGGACACCTGAACTATGGCTACACCTTC
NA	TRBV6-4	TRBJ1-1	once	CASSEVDGSEAFF	TGTGCCAGCAGTGAGGTTGATGGCAGTGAAGCTTTCTTT
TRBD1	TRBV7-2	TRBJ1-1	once	CASSASPGTGANTEAFF	TGTGCCAGCAGCGCCAGCCCCGGGACAGGGGCGAACACTGAAGCTTTCTTT
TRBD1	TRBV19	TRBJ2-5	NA	CASSTTGGSETQYF	TGTGCCAGTAGTACAACAGGGGGCTCGGAGACCCAGTACTTC
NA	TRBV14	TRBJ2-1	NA	CASSQERGSDEQFF	TGTGCCAGCAGCCAAGAAAGGGGTTCGGATGAGCAGTTCTTC
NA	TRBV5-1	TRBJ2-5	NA	CASSLGTNQETQYF	TGCGCCAGCAGCTTGGGGACAAATCAAGAGACCCAGTACTTC
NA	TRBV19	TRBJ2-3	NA	CASSIIGVGADTQYF	TGTGCCAGTAGTATAATCGGGGTTGGAGCAGATACGCAGTATTTT
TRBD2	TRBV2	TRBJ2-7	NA	CASTRLAGASSYEQYF	TGTGCCAGCACAAGACTAGCGGGGGCCTCCTCCTACGAGCAGTACTTC
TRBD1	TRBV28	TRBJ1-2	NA	CASRGPGTGVGNYGYTF	TGTGCCAGCAGGGGTCCCGGGACAGGGGTCGGGAACTATGGCTACACCTTC
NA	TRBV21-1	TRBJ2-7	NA	CASSKDGSYEQYF	TGTGCCAGCAGCAAAGATGGCAGCTACGAGCAGTACTTC
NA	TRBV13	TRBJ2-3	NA	CASNRAGGTSTDTQYF	TGTGCCAGCAATCGGGCAGGGGGGACTAGCACAGATACGCAGTATTTT
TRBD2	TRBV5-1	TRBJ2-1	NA	CASSLTSGGAGHNEQFF	TGCGCCAGCAGCTTGACTAGCGGGGGGGCGGGACACAATGAGCAGTTCTTC
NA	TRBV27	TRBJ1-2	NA	CASSPKAGSQRGYTF	TGTGCCAGCAGTCCCAAGGCAGGTTCACAGCGGGGCTACACCTTC
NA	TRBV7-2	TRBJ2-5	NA	CASSPATGRQETQYF	TGTGCCAGCAGCCCTGCGACAGGGAGGCAAGAGACCCAGTACTTC
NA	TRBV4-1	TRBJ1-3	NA	CASSQQGSGNTIYF	TGCGCCAGCAGCCAACAGGGCTCTGGAAACACCATATATTTT